The 29 T cell receptor beta chains given below trace back to one sample, sequenced in a study of cytomegalovirus exposure and HLA in healthy donors. Researchers ran the PCR with 60 Vbeta and 13 Jbeta primers. TCRdb's copy holds only in-frame clones and misses some; the assay was immunoSEQ multiplex PCR. In the table there are about 160,000 clones, 75% to 80% of which are singletons. Sample: PBMCs. All receptors come from a woman aged 40 to 50 in good health and CMV-seronegative.

This clone has more than one count but fewer than ten. This rearrangement joins TRBV7-9 to TRBJ2-1; TRBD1 is a possible D gene (6 bases). Looked up from germline, CDR1 is SEHNR and CDR2 is FQNEAQ (reference sequence). This CDR3 contains 14 residues. V was pared by 3 bases and J by 6 bases, with 12 bases between. CDR3 residues: CASSLPGAANEQFF. CDR3 nucleotides: TGTGCCAGCAGCTTGCCAGGGGCCGCCAATGAGCAGTTCTTC.

The V call is TRBV27, the J call TRBJ2-1, with D tentatively TRBD2 (5 bases). Trimming stripped 5 bases from V and 13 bases from J, with 15 bases between. The CDR3 has 12 residues. The germline CDR1 and CDR2 sequences are MNHEY and SMNVEV (reference sequence). This CDR3 is CASSPNARDQFF. CDR3 sequence (DNA): TGTGCCAGCAGTCCGAACGCCCGGGATCAGTTCTTC.

This chain uses TRBV2 with TRBJ1-4, with D uncertain. CDR1 and CDR2 (germline): SNHLY, FYNNEI. The V end was cut by 7 bases, the J end by 4 bases, with 16 bases between. The CDR3 consists of 15 residues. The CDR3 DNA reads as TGTGCCAGCACGCGAGTTCCTTTGAGTAATGAAAAACTGTTTTTT. Translated, it gives CASTRVPLSNEKLFF.

The chain links TRBV5-1 to TRBJ1-3; D might be TRBD1 (5 bases). V dropped 4 bases and J dropped 0 bases, with 8 bases sitting between them. This CDR3 comprises 14 residues. Germline assignment: CDR1 SGHRS and CDR2 YFSETQ. CDR3 in amino acids: CASSPDSSGNTIYF. CDR3 coding DNA: TGCGCCAGCAGCCCTGACAGCTCTGGAAACACCATATATTTT.

This chain uses TRBV5-1 with TRBJ1-4; TRBD1 matches at 9 bases. The CDR3 is 15 amino acids. Germline CDR1 and CDR2: SGHRS and YFSETQ. V lost 2 bases, J lost 7 bases, and 6 bases stayed unmatched. The CDR3: CASSLWTGVREKLFF. The CDR3 DNA is TGCGCCAGCAGCTTATGGACAGGGGTACGTGAAAAACTGTTTTTT.

The chain combines TRBV6-5 with TRBJ1-2; 9 bases are shared with TRBD1. Germline V gene lookup returns CDR1 MNHEY and CDR2 SVGAGI. There are 15 residues in the CDR3. V shed 5 bases, J shed 2 bases, and the junction held 6 bases outside the gene matches. The CDR3 DNA follows: TGTGCCAGCAGTCAAGGAGGGACAGGGAACTATGGCTACACCTTC. This gives the protein CASSQGGTGNYGYTF.

The V gene is TRBV4-1, the J gene TRBJ1-6, with a weak D call TRBD1 (6 bases). Between the trimmed V and J ends, which lost 0 bases and 9 bases, there was a span of 12 bases. This CDR3 is 15 amino acids long. Germline loops: CDR1 MGHRA, CDR2 YSYEKL. CDR3 bases: TGCGCCAGCAGCCAAGATGGGCAGGGGATTTCACCCCTCCACTTT. Translated, it gives CASSQDGQGISPLHF.

The chain joins TRBV19 to TRBJ2-1, with a weak D call TRBD1 (5 bases). The CDR3 spans 13 residues. Germline V lookup: CDR1 LNHDA, CDR2 SQIVND (reference sequence). The V end was cut by 6 bases, the J end by 3 bases, with 9 bases between. The CDR3 here is CASSRTLYNEQFF. CDR3 DNA sequence: TGTGCCAGTAGCCGGACACTCTACAATGAGCAGTTCTTC.

This clone was observed once. CDR3 loop: CASSFLAGGRNEQFF. The CDR3 region has the DNA TGTGCCAGCAGCTTCCTAGCGGGGGGCCGGAATGAGCAGTTCTTC. The chain is built from TRBV7-9 and TRBJ2-1, with TRBD2 matching over 11 bases. This CDR3 is built from 15 residues. Looked up from germline, CDR1 is SEHNR and CDR2 is FQNEAQ (reference sequence). The V segment lost 3 bases and the J segment 7 bases; nucleotides outside the gene matches: 5.

This chain uses TRBV2 with TRBJ2-5; 12 bases fit TRBD2. The CDR3 is 15 residues long. Germline V gene lookup returns CDR1 SNHLY and CDR2 FYNNEI. V gave up 6 bases and J gave up 6 bases; unmatched junction bases: 8. The CDR3 sequence is CASRRLAGGPKTQYF. The DNA of the CDR3 is TGTGCCAGCAGACGTCTAGCGGGGGGGCCGAAGACCCAGTACTTC. The variable domain in full, completed from reference TRBV2 and TRBJ2-5, reads EPEVTQTPSHQVTQMGQEVILRCVPISNHLYFYWYRQILGQKVEFLVSFYNNEISEKSEIFDDQFSVERPDGSNFTLKIRSTKLEDSAMYFCASRRLAGGPKTQYFGPGTRLLVL.

The chain joins TRBV2 to TRBJ1-3; 7 nucleotides match TRBD1. Trimming took 7 bases from V and 8 from J; bases not matched to a gene: 11. The CDR3 has 14 amino acids. Germline values: CDR1 SNHLY, CDR2 FYNNEI. DNA of the CDR3: TGTGCCAGCATCCGACAGGGAAGGCCGGACACCATATATTTT. Translated, it gives CASIRQGRPDTIYF.

J is TRBJ1-6 and V is TRBV2; TRBD1 matches 9 bases. V dropped 2 bases and J dropped 9; count of bases not matched to a gene: 5. CDR3 length equals 15 residues. CDR1 and CDR2 (germline): SNHLY, FYNNEI. The DNA for the CDR3 is TGTGCCAGCAGTGAATCGGGGACAGGGAGTTCACCCCTCCACTTT. Its translation is CASSESGTGSSPLHF. Based on the CDR3 plus reference TRBV2 and TRBJ1-6, the full variable domain is EPEVTQTPSHQVTQMGQEVILRCVPISNHLYFYWYRQILGQKVEFLVSFYNNEISEKSEIFDDQFSVERPDGSNFTLKIRSTKLEDSAMYFCASSESGTGSSPLHFGNGTRLTVT.

This clone showed up just once. The rearrangement uses TRBV5-1 and TRBJ2-3; D is possibly TRBD1 (5 bases). Germline V gene lookup returns CDR1 SGHRS and CDR2 YFSETQ. Trimming took off 0 bases at V and 4 bases at J, with 15 bases between the two ends. CDR3 length: 16 amino acids. CDR3 region: CASSLGTTIRADTQYF. The DNA for the CDR3 is TGCGCCAGCAGCTTGGGGACAACCATTAGAGCAGATACGCAGTATTTT.

The gene calls are TRBV9 and TRBJ2-5; the match to TRBD2 covers 11 bases. Germline V gene data show CDR1 as SGDLS and CDR2 as YYNGEE. The CDR3 extends over 21 amino acids. V gave up 0 bases and J gave up 3 bases; unmatched junction bases: 19. CDR3 in amino acids: CASSVARASGGPGVYEETQYF. CDR3 DNA: TGTGCCAGCAGCGTAGCAAGGGCTAGCGGGGGGCCAGGTGTTTACGAAGAGACCCAGTACTTC.

The gene calls are TRBV7-9 and TRBJ2-3; a weak D match, TRBD2 (6 bases). The CDR3 loop spans 13 amino acids. The germline V gene encodes CDR1 SEHNR and CDR2 FQNEAQ (reference sequence). The germline V and J ends were trimmed by 1 base and 4 bases, with 6 bases remaining between them. This CDR3 is CASSLGRADTQYF. The CDR3 DNA reads as TGTGCCAGCAGCTTAGGGAGGGCAGATACGCAGTATTTT.

This clone was found a few times. The chain couples TRBV4-1 to TRBJ1-2, with D unresolved. The V and J ends lost 5 bases and 5 bases respectively, with 9 bases between them. The V gene's germline CDR1 is MGHRA and CDR2 YSYEKL. The CDR3 covers 12 residues. The CDR3 sequence: CASSGSGYGYTF. The CDR3 DNA follows: TGCGCCAGCAGCGGCAGCGGATATGGCTACACCTTC.

This clone occurred a few times. The gene calls are TRBV28 and TRBJ2-3; a possible D gene is TRBD2 (6 bases). Looked up from germline, CDR1 is MDHEN and CDR2 is SYDVKM. The CDR3 loop spans 14 amino acids. Trimming removed 5 bases from V and 5 bases from J, with 14 bases in between. CDR3 sequence reads: CASSRRGSVDTQYF. The CDR3 nucleotides are TGTGCCAGCAGTCGCCGGGGGTCGGTAGATACGCAGTATTTT.

The chain has TRBV6-4 and TRBJ1-1, with a tentative D call TRBD1 (6 bases). The CDR3 contains 16 residues. CDR1 MRHNA and CDR2 SNTAGT come from the germline V gene. Trimming stripped 7 bases from V and 1 base from J, with 19 bases between. CDR3 bases: TGTGCCAGCACCGCCGGGACAAAGCCGGGGAACACTGAAGCTTTCTTT. Translation gives CASTAGTKPGNTEAFF.

V and J are TRBV5-4 and TRBJ2-3, with 10 bases lining up with TRBD1. V trimming: 4 bases; J trimming: 4 bases; junction bases outside the gene matches: 6. Germline V gives CDR1 SGHNT, CDR2 YYREEE (reference sequence). The CDR3 spans 15 residues. In nucleotides, the CDR3 is TGTGCCAGCAGCCCGACCGGGACAGGGGCAGATACGCAGTATTTT. It encodes CASSPTGTGADTQYF.

This clone was observed a single time. J is TRBJ2-7 and V is TRBV28; TRBD2 matches at 7 bases. The length of the CDR3 is 14 residues. J lost 4 bases, V lost 6 bases, and 9 bases had no gene match. Germline lookup yields CDR1 MDHEN and CDR2 SYDVKM. CDR3 sequence: CASRSGARAYEQYF. CDR3 nucleotide sequence: TGTGCCAGCAGAAGCGGGGCGCGGGCTTACGAGCAGTACTTC.

This chain links TRBV2 with TRBJ2-6; 10 bases fit TRBD1. V shed 3 bases, J shed 4 bases, and the junction held 6 bases outside the gene matches. The germline CDR1 and CDR2 sequences are SNHLY and FYNNEI. This CDR3 has 17 amino acids. Here the CDR3 reads CASSDSDRGSGANVLTF. The CDR3 DNA sequence: TGTGCCAGCAGTGACTCGGACAGGGGGTCAGGGGCCAACGTCCTGACTTTC.

The chain links TRBV6-6 to TRBJ2-1; D is unresolved. V was cut by 2 bases and J by 8 bases, with 19 bases left in between. Germline-derived CDR1 and CDR2 are MNHNY and SVGAGI (reference sequence). CDR3 size: 16 residues. This CDR3 is CASSYPFSRRSDEQFF. DNA for the CDR3: TGTGCCAGCAGTTACCCCTTTTCCAGGCGATCCGATGAGCAGTTCTTC.

This clone was detected only a few times. V is TRBV19 and J is TRBJ1-3; tentatively, D is TRBD1 (5 bases). V lost 6 bases to trimming and J lost 1 base, with 16 bases between them. Per the germline V gene, CDR1 is LNHDA and CDR2 is SQIVND (reference sequence). The CDR3 consists of 16 residues. As DNA, the CDR3 is TGTGCCAGTAGCCTGGGGGACGCGGGGTCTGGAAACACCATATATTTT. Translation: CASSLGDAGSGNTIYF. The complete variable domain, with remaining parts taken from reference TRBV19 and TRBJ1-3, reads DGGITQSPKYLFRKEGQNVTLSCEQNLNHDAMYWYRQDPGQGLRLIYYSQIVNDFQKGDIAEGYSVSREKKESFPLTVTSAQKNPTAFYLCASSLGDAGSGNTIYFGEGSWLTVV.

V is TRBV4-2 and J is TRBJ2-1, with TRBD2 matching over 7 bases. In germline, CDR1 is LGHNA, CDR2 YNFKEQ. This CDR3 comprises 13 residues. V dropped 4 bases and J dropped 3; count of bases not matched to a gene: 0. The CDR3 DNA follows: TGTGCCAGCAGCCGCGGGGGCTACAATGAGCAGTTCTTC. The encoded protein is CASSRGGYNEQFF.

V usage is TRBV7-3 and J usage is TRBJ2-3; D gene ambiguous. This CDR3 comprises 13 residues. The germline gives CDR1 SGHTA, CDR2 FQGTGA. Trimming left V 5 bases short and J 3 bases short, with 9 bases between. DNA of the CDR3: TGTGCCAGCAGCCCCTACTCTACAGATACGCAGTATTTT. Translation gives CASSPYSTDTQYF.

This clone was observed a single time. The chain employs TRBV19 and TRBJ1-5; weak D call: TRBD1 (6 bases). V lost 4 bases and J 0 bases, leaving 7 bases between the germline ends. From germline, CDR1 is LNHDA and CDR2 SQIVND (reference sequence). The CDR3 runs 14 residues. CDR3 DNA: TGTGCCAGTAGTAGACAGGATAGCAATCAGCCCCAGCATTTT. This translates into CASSRQDSNQPQHF. The entire variable domain, with the rest obtained from reference TRBV19 and TRBJ1-5, is as follows: DGGITQSPKYLFRKEGQNVTLSCEQNLNHDAMYWYRQDPGQGLRLIYYSQIVNDFQKGDIAEGYSVSREKKESFPLTVTSAQKNPTAFYLCASSRQDSNQPQHFGDGTRLSIL.

In DNA, the CDR3 is TGTGCCAGCAGCGTTCGAGCGGGGGGCAACACCGGGGAGCTGTTTTTT. Its protein is CASSVRAGGNTGELFF. The chain carries TRBV9 and TRBJ2-2, with 9 bases aligning to TRBD2. With 2 bases clipped from V and 2 bases from J, the junction kept 4 bases outside the gene matches. The germline V gene encodes CDR1 SGDLS and CDR2 YYNGEE. There are 16 residues in the CDR3. The full variable domain, with the rest looked up from reference TRBV9 and TRBJ2-2, is DSGVTQTPKHLITATGQRVTLRCSPRSGDLSVYWYQQSLDQGLQFLIQYYNGEERAKGNILERFSAQQFPDLHSELNLSSLELGDSALYFCASSVRAGGNTGELFFGEGSRLTVL.

For this clone: One junction end disagrees with the germline gene, perhaps due to a read error. The DNA of the CDR3 is TGTGCCAGCAGCCGACCGACAGGGGACAATTCACCCCTCCACTTT. It codes for CASSRPTGDNSPLHF. The V and J genes are TRBV4-1 and TRBJ1-6, with 8 positions matching TRBD1. Germline CDR1 MGHRA, CDR2 YSYEKL. The CDR3 has 15 residues.

This chain joins TRBV6-6 and TRBJ1-2; 8 bases fit TRBD1. V was clipped by 5 bases and J by 6 bases; unmatched bases: 5. The germline CDR1 and CDR2 sequences are MNHNY and SVGAGI (reference sequence). The CDR3 runs 13 residues. The CDR3 reads CASSRDRWDGYTF. DNA for the CDR3: TGTGCCAGCAGTCGGGACAGGTGGGATGGCTACACCTTC.